One sample yielded the 17 T cell receptor beta chains listed below, sequenced in a study of T cell responses to AZD1222 COVID-19 vaccine. Clones were sequenced by immunoSEQ multiplex PCR, and TCRdb holds only the in-frame ones, with some missing. The sample includes around 110,000 clones, about 90% of them seen just once. This specimen was peripheral blood, taken 28 days after the second AZD1222 dose. These receptors were collected from an adult who received the AZD1222 COVID-19 vaccine.

The chain employs TRBV11-1 and TRBJ1-1; no clear D gene. Germline loops: CDR1 SGHAT, CDR2 FQDESV (reference sequence). The CDR3 length is 14 residues. The germline V and J ends were trimmed by 1 base and 1 base, with 7 bases remaining between them. CDR3 in amino acids: CASSLEGGNTEAFF. The CDR3 DNA reads TGTGCCAGCAGCTTAGAAGGCGGGAACACTGAAGCTTTCTTT.

This clone was counted once. The V call is TRBV19, the J call TRBJ1-1, with TRBD1 identical over 7 bases. With V trimmed by 2 bases and J by 5 bases, 2 bases remained unmatched. This CDR3 spans 13 amino acids. Germline-derived CDR1 and CDR2 are LNHDA and SQIVND (reference sequence). As DNA, the CDR3 is TGTGCCAGTAGTATAACAGGGGAAACTGAAGCTTTCTTT. Residues: CASSITGETEAFF.

The V gene is TRBV7-3, the J gene TRBJ1-6; D not resolved. The CDR3 totals 15 residues. V lost 2 bases and J 7 bases, leaving 12 bases between the germline ends. Germline loops: CDR1 SGHTA, CDR2 FQGTGA. This CDR3 is CASSLGVSPNSPLHF. CDR3 DNA: TGTGCCAGCAGCTTAGGAGTGTCACCAAATTCACCCCTCCACTTT. Supplemented by reference TRBV7-3 and TRBJ1-6, the full variable domain reads GAGVSQTPSNKVTEKGKYVELRCDPISGHTALYWYRQSLGQGPEFLIYFQGTGAADDSGLPNDRFFAVRPEGSVSTLKIQRTERGDSAVYLCASSLGVSPNSPLHFGNGTRLTVT.

Comments on this clone: A read error may account for a junction end that differs from germline. V and J are TRBV6-1 and TRBJ1-5, with D perhaps matching TRBD1 (6 bases). The CDR3 spans 13 residues. Germline V gene lookup returns CDR1 MNHNS and CDR2 SASEGT. CDR3 protein: CASGETGRQPQHF. CDR3 coding DNA: TGTGCCAGCGGTGAGACAGGTCGTCAGCCCCAGCATTTT.

This clone was counted a single time. This chain uses TRBV19 with TRBJ2-6, with 8 bases identical to TRBD1. The CDR3 is 19 residues long. The germline CDR1 and CDR2 sequences are LNHDA and SQIVND (reference sequence). The trim removed 7 bases at V and 1 base at J, leaving 15 bases unmatched. The CDR3 loop is CASIPTPGQVPSGANVLTF. The CDR3 DNA is TGTGCCAGTATACCTACGCCGGGACAGGTTCCTTCTGGGGCCAACGTCCTGACTTTC. Together with reference TRBV19 and TRBJ2-6, the CDR3 gives the full variable domain: DGGITQSPKYLFRKEGQNVTLSCEQNLNHDAMYWYRQDPGQGLRLIYYSQIVNDFQKGDIAEGYSVSREKKESFPLTVTSAQKNPTAFYLCASIPTPGQVPSGANVLTFGAGSRLTVL.

The gene calls are TRBV9 and TRBJ2-1; a possible D gene is TRBD2 (5 bases). Trimming left V 0 bases short and J 5 bases short, with 6 bases between. This CDR3 has 13 residues. Germline V CDR1 and CDR2: SGDLS, YYNGEE. The CDR3 nucleotides are TGTGCCAGCAGCGTAGGAGGGAACAATGAGCAGTTCTTC. This codes for CASSVGGNNEQFF.

This clone occurred once. The chain links TRBV6-1 to TRBJ1-4; D remains unclear. The germline gives CDR1 MNHNS, CDR2 SASEGT. CDR3 length equals 16 residues. Trimming took 1 base from V and 4 from J, leaving 13 bases between them. The CDR3 nucleotides are TGTGCCAGCAGTGAAGTGGCCGGGAGTCTTAATGAAAAACTGTTTTTT. This encodes CASSEVAGSLNEKLFF.

V usage is TRBV5-5 and J usage is TRBJ2-1; 10 nucleotides agree with TRBD2. This CDR3 is built from 15 residues. J was trimmed by 12 bases and V by 1 base; bases with no gene match: 10. Per the germline V gene, CDR1 is SGHKS and CDR2 is YYEKEE (reference sequence). In nucleotides, the CDR3 is TGTGCCAGCAGCTTGCGGCTAGCGGGGGCATTAGGGCAGTTCTTC. Its protein is CASSLRLAGALGQFF.

The chain combines TRBV30 with TRBJ2-2; D is unresolved. V lost 0 bases, J lost 7 bases, and 6 bases lay in between. This CDR3 is built from 12 residues. The germline gives CDR1 GTSNPN, CDR2 SVGIG (reference sequence). CDR3 nucleotides: TGTGCCTGGAGTGTTGTGAGCGGGGAGCTGTTTTTT. Translation: CAWSVVSGELFF.

The chain links TRBV4-1 to TRBJ2-1; D is uncertain. V gave up 4 bases and J gave up 7 bases, with 23 bases separating them. CDR1 and CDR2 (germline): MGHRA, YSYEKL. The CDR3 totals 17 residues. The CDR3 region is CASSLYRAGSDGNEQFF. The CDR3 DNA sequence: TGCGCCAGCAGCCTATATCGGGCCGGGTCGGATGGAAATGAGCAGTTCTTC.

The chain employs TRBV5-4 and TRBJ2-5, with TRBD1 matching over 8 bases. In germline, CDR1 is SGHNT, CDR2 YYREEE (reference sequence). This CDR3 region has 14 residues. V lost 3 bases to trimming and J lost 7 bases; unmatched junction nucleotides: 8. The CDR3 spells CASSYGTGERTQYF. CDR3 nucleotide sequence: TGTGCCAGCAGCTACGGGACAGGTGAAAGGACCCAGTACTTC.

The gene calls are TRBV2 and TRBJ2-1; 8 bases map to TRBD2. In germline, CDR1 is SNHLY, CDR2 FYNNEI. CDR3 length: 14 amino acids. The V and J ends lost 9 bases and 2 bases, in that order; junction bases with no gene match: 6. CDR3 nucleotides: TGTGCCAGTACTAACGGGAGGGCCTACAATGAGCAGTTCTTC. Translating it yields CASTNGRAYNEQFF.

The chain has TRBV18 and TRBJ1-1; 7 bases fit TRBD1. The germline CDR1 and CDR2 sequences are KGHSH and LQKENI. This CDR3 is 15 amino acids long. V lost 6 bases and J lost 2; bases outside the gene matches: 9. The CDR3 sequence: CASSRGTVANTEAFF. CDR3 nucleotides: TGTGCCAGCTCTCGTGGGACAGTCGCAAACACTGAAGCTTTCTTT.

V is TRBV6-5 and J is TRBJ1-6, with 11 nucleotides matching TRBD1. Germline CDR1 reads MNHEY; CDR2 reads SVGAGI. Trimming took 3 bases from V and 6 from J; bases not matched to a gene: 4. The CDR3 spans 16 residues. The CDR3 DNA reads as TGTGCCAGCAGTTATCTCGGGACAGGGGGTAATTCACCCCTCCACTTT. Translation: CASSYLGTGGNSPLHF.

The chain combines TRBV7-6 with TRBJ2-6, with D perhaps matching TRBD2 (7 bases). V lost 1 base to trimming and J lost 0 bases, with 19 bases between them. This CDR3 region has 20 residues. CDR1 SGHVS and CDR2 FNYEAQ come from the germline V gene. The CDR3 reads CASSLVSTGRVDSGANVLTF. Here the CDR3 DNA reads TGTGCCAGCAGCTTAGTTTCAACAGGGAGGGTAGACTCTGGGGCCAACGTCCTGACTTTC.

This clone was seen just once. This sequence joins TRBV5-5 and TRBJ2-3; weak D call: TRBD2 (6 bases). In germline, CDR1 is SGHKS, CDR2 YYEKEE (reference sequence). There are 16 residues in the CDR3. V was trimmed by 1 base and J by 6 bases, leaving 18 bases between them. CDR3 nucleotides: TGTGCCAGCAGCTTGTATCGGGAGTATGTCGCGGATACGCAGTATTTT. Its translation: CASSLYREYVADTQYF. Full variable domain (missing parts from reference TRBV5-5 and TRBJ2-3): DAGVTQSPTHLIKTRGQQVTLRCSPISGHKSVSWYQQVLGQGPQFIFQYYEKEERGRGNFPDRFSARQFPNYSSELNVNALLLGDSALYLCASSLYREYVADTQYFGPGTRLTVL.

The chain joins TRBV18 to TRBJ2-1, with D unresolved. This CDR3 has 17 amino acids. V gave up 2 bases and J gave up 2 bases, with 16 bases separating them. Germline lookup yields CDR1 KGHSH and CDR2 LQKENI. CDR3 sequence reads: CASSPRPSKFPYNEQFF. The CDR3 nucleotides read TGTGCCAGCTCACCAAGGCCTAGTAAATTCCCCTACAATGAGCAGTTCTTC.